This T cell receptor beta chain was obtained from a study of PD-1 blockade in classical Hodgkin lymphoma. Whole-study findings and limits: Those starting nivolumab under 1 year post-ASCT were excluded. Complete responders matched newly diagnosed patients in baseline diversity.

V lost 4 bases, J lost 2 bases, and 4 bases stayed unmatched. Germline assignment: CDR1 SGHDT and CDR2 YYEEEE. The CDR3 loop spans 15 amino acids. Brentuximab vedotin exposure varied, and every patient relapsed after autologous stem cell transplantation. Points on this clone: What it recognizes is unknown.

Repertoires were generated with immunoSEQ multiplex PCR, while TCRdb's copy carries only in-frame clones and drops some. The sample includes about 40,000 clones, approximately 87% of them seen just once. V usage is TRBV5-6 and J usage is TRBJ2-5, with 11 bases matching TRBD1. Sequencing was performed on peripheral blood mononuclear cells (PBMCs), taken at baseline. The origin of this receptor is a human donor with classical Hodgkin lymphoma. The CDR3 here is CASSEDRGQQETQYF. The CDR3 DNA follows: TGTGCCAGCAGCGAGGACAGGGGGCAGCAAGAGACCCAGTACTTC.